A single sample is the source of the 5 T cell receptor beta chains below, sequenced in a study of T cells after yellow fever vaccination. MiXCR, run by TCRdb on the 5' RACE reads, gives a single entry per CDR3 protein. The repertoire holds some 110,000 distinct CDR3 sequences, around 7.4% seen once, with 2% to 3% in the top ten. The sample in question was CD4+ T cells sorted from PBMCs, obtained approximately 11 days after the first yellow fever vaccination. These receptors were obtained from a man in his late teens or twenties who received the YFV17D yellow fever vaccine.

This clonotype has a count of ten or more. The rearrangement links TRBV5-1 to TRBJ2-5; no clear D gene. Per the germline V gene, CDR1 is SGHRS and CDR2 is YFSETQ. There are 13 residues in the CDR3. V was cut by 0 bases and J by 7 bases, with 10 bases left in between. In DNA, the CDR3 is TGCGCCAGCAGCTTGGGCGTGGATGGGACCCAGTACTTC. Its translation is CASSLGVDGTQYF.

This clonotype was seen at least ten times. In DNA, the CDR3 is TGTGCCAGCAGCCAAGATACTAGCGGGGGGGCCGGCGGGGAGCTGTTTTTT. It is translated as CASSQDTSGGAGGELFF. The chain joins TRBV4-2 to TRBJ2-2, with 13 bases that match TRBD2. J gave up 7 bases and V 0 bases, and 5 bases lay outside the gene matches. The CDR3 is 17 amino acids. Germline V gene data show CDR1 as LGHNA and CDR2 as YNFKEQ.

The sample holds many counts of this clonotype. The chain has TRBV4-1 and TRBJ2-1; D gene unclear. V was pared by 4 bases and J by 5 bases, with 12 bases between. Germline lookup yields CDR1 MGHRA and CDR2 YSYEKL. This CDR3 region has 14 residues. CDR3 sequence reads: CASSPRRTDNEQFF. The CDR3 DNA follows: TGCGCCAGCAGCCCACGCCGGACCGACAATGAGCAGTTCTTC.

This sequence joins TRBV6-2 or TRBV6-3 and TRBJ1-3; 10 bases match TRBD1. V dropped 6 bases and J dropped 4; count of bases not matched to a gene: 9. The CDR3 consists of 16 residues. The germline gives CDR1 MNHEY, CDR2 SVGEGT. CDR3 nucleotide sequence: TGTGCCAGCAGCGACCCGAGACAGGGGGCCGGAAACACCATATATTTT. Amino acids: CASSDPRQGAGNTIYF.

This clonotype occurred many times. The chain is built from TRBV9 and TRBJ1-1; 9 bases match TRBD1. CDR3 length: 14 amino acids. Germline CDR1 SGDLS, CDR2 YYNGEE. J lost 3 bases, V lost 3 bases, and 3 bases had no gene match. CDR3 in DNA: TGTGCCAGCAGCGCGGGACAGGGTCACACTGAAGCTTTCTTT. It translates to CASSAGQGHTEAFF.